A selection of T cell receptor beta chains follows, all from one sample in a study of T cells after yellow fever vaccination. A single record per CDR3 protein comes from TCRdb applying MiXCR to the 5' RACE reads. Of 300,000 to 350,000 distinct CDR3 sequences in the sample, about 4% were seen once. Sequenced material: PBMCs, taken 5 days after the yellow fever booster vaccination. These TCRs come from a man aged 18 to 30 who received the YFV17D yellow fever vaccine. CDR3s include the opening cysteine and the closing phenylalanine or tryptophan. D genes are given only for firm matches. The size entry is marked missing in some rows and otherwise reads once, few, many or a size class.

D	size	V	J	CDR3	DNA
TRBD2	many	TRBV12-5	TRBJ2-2	CASGFRLAGVAGELFF	TGTGCTAGTGGTTTCCGGCTAGCGGGGGTGGCTGGGGAGCTGTTTTTT
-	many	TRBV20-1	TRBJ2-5	CSAWTGREETQYF	TGCAGTGCTTGGACAGGGAGGGAAGAGACCCAGTACTTC
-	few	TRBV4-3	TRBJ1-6	CASSQDAGRRALHF	TGCGCCAGCAGCCAGGACGCCGGGCGAAGGGCCCTCCACTTT
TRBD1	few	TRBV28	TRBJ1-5	CATLRDRGLRQPQHF	TGTGCCACTTTAAGGGACAGGGGGCTGCGGCAGCCCCAGCATTTT
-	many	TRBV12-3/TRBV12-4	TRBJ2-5	CASSPETARRYF	TGTGCCAGCAGTCCAGAGACGGCAAGGAGGTACTTC
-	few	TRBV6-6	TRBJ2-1	CASSLAATYNEQFF	TGTGCCAGCAGTTTGGCTGCGACCTACAATGAGCAGTTCTTC
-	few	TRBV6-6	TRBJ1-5	CAGAGFNQPQHF	TGTGCCGGCGCGGGATTCAATCAGCCCCAGCATTTT
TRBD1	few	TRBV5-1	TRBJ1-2	CASSLQGGLLYGYTF	TGCGCCAGCAGCTTGCAGGGGGGCCTACTCTATGGCTACACCTTC
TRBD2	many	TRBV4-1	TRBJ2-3	CASSHGGAIADTQYF	TGCGCCAGCAGCCACGGGGGGGCCATCGCAGATACGCAGTATTTT
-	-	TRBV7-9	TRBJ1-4	CASSLGVSTNEKLFF	TGTGCCAGCAGCTTGGGAGTATCAACTAATGAAAAGCTGTTTTTT
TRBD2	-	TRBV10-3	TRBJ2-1	CAIRKRGGDNEQFF	TGTGCCATCAGGAAGCGGGGGGGAGACAATGAGCAGTTCTTC
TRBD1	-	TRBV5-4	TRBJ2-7	CASSSAQGNEQYF	TGTGCCAGCAGCTCGGCACAGGGGAACGAGCAGTACTTC
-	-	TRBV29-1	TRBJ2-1	CSVAPPVRSNEQFF	TGCAGCGTCGCACCCCCGGTAAGGTCGAATGAGCAGTTCTTC
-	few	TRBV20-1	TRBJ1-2	CSARPGAPQGYTF	TGCAGTGCCAGACCAGGGGCGCCTCAAGGCTACACCTTC
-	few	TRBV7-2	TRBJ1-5	CASSLGPEMGTQHF	TGTGCCAGCAGCTTAGGTCCGGAGATGGGGACCCAGCATTTT
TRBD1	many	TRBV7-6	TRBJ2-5	CASSSTGTETQYF	TGTGCCAGCAGCTCGACAGGGACGGAGACCCAGTACTTC
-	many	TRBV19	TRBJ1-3	CASSTLDSSGNTIYF	TGTGCCAGTAGTACACTCGACAGTTCTGGAAACACCATATATTTT
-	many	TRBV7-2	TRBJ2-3	CASSPGYSTDTQYF	TGTGCCAGCAGCCCAGGTTATAGCACAGATACGCAGTATTTT
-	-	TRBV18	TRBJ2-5	CASSPDESLQGETQYF	TGTGCCAGCTCACCCGACGAGAGCCTTCAGGGAGAGACCCAGTACTTC
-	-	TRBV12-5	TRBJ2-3	CASGFTVPESTDTQYF	TGTGCTAGTGGTTTTACGGTGCCTGAAAGCACAGATACGCAGTATTTT
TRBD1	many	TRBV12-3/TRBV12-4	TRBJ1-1	CASNPGGTEAFF	TGTGCCAGCAACCCAGGGGGGACTGAAGCTTTCTTT
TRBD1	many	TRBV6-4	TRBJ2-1	CASSRSGQANDEQFF	TGTGCCAGCAGTCGCTCGGGACAGGCAAACGATGAGCAGTTCTTC
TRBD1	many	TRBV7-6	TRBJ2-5	CASSAATGDGTQYF	TGTGCCAGCAGCGCCGCCACAGGGGACGGGACCCAGTACTTC
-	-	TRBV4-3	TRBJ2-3	CASSQDCDTDTQYF	TGCGCCAGCAGCCAAGATTGCGACACAGATACGCAGTATTTT
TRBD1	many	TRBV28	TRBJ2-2	CASRLTGGYTGELFF	TGTGCCAGCAGGCTTACAGGGGGATACACCGGGGAGCTGTTTTTT
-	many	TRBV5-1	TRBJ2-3	CASSLMGDDTQYF	TGCGCCAGCAGCTTGATGGGCGATGATACGCAGTATTTT
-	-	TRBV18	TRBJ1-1	CASSPVHMNTEAFF	TGTGCCAGCTCACCGGTACATATGAACACTGAAGCTTTCTTT
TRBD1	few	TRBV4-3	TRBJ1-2	CASSQDSMGQVLKGYTF	TGCGCCAGCAGCCAAGATAGTATGGGACAGGTCCTAAAAGGCTACACCTTC
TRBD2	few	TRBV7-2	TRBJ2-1	CASRPLAAPYNEQFF	TGTGCCAGCAGGCCCCTAGCGGCCCCCTACAATGAGCAGTTCTTC
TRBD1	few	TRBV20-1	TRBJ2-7	CSAAQGAHQEQYF	TGCAGTGCGGCACAGGGGGCGCATCAAGAGCAGTACTTC
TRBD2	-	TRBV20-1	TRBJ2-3	CSARLPTSGDDTQYF	TGCAGTGCTAGGTTACCGACTAGCGGGGATGATACGCAGTATTTT
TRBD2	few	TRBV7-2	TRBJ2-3	CASRHSGLAGGPDTQYF	TGTGCCAGCAGACACTCTGGACTAGCGGGGGGGCCAGATACGCAGTATTTT